The 24 T cell receptor beta chains below were found in one sample sequenced in a study of blood T cell repertoires in COVID-19. Generated by immunoSEQ multiplex PCR, the TCRdb table keeps only in-frame clones and is missing some. This sample has more than 65,000 clones; 75% to 85% occur once, and the top ten carry around 47%. Source material: peripheral blood. Receptors were obtained from a human donor in a cohort sampled during active COVID-19.

This chain uses TRBV7-6 with TRBJ2-3; 9 positions agree with TRBD2. The CDR3 runs to 18 residues. Germline trimming cut 1 base from V and 2 bases from J; bases unmatched to any gene: 10. Looked up from germline, CDR1 is SGHVS and CDR2 is FNYEAQ. The CDR3 DNA reads as TGTGCCAGCAGCTTAGGTGCGGGAGGGGGTGCTGCCACAGATACGCAGTATTTT. It codes for CASSLGAGGGAATDTQYF.

The V and J genes are TRBV28 and TRBJ2-1; D is unclear. This CDR3 is built from 11 residues. The germline V and J ends were trimmed by 2 bases and 9 bases, with 5 bases remaining between them. Germline assignment: CDR1 MDHEN and CDR2 SYDVKM. CDR3 DNA sequence: TGTGCCAGCAGTTTAATCCGTGAGCAGTTCTTC. Protein: CASSLIREQFF.

This chain uses TRBV7-8 with TRBJ2-7; D gene uncertain. The CDR3 has 12 amino acids. V was pared by 6 bases and J by 4 bases, with 10 bases between. From germline, CDR1 is SGHVS and CDR2 FQNEAQ. This chain's CDR3 is CASRQSFYEQYF. The CDR3 DNA reads as TGTGCCAGCAGACAGTCCTTTTACGAGCAGTACTTC.

This sequence joins TRBV28 and TRBJ2-1, with D possibly being TRBD2 (7 bases). V was clipped by 7 bases and J by 5 bases, with 15 bases between them. The CDR3 covers 14 residues. CDR1 is MDHEN, CDR2 SYDVKM, per germline. The CDR3 DNA is TGTGCCAGCACCCGAGGGGGGGCTGACAATGAGCAGTTCTTC. Translation: CASTRGGADNEQFF.

This chain connects TRBV6-5 to TRBJ2-7, with 8 bases identical to TRBD1. V was pared by 0 bases and J by 2 bases, with 3 bases of the junction left unmatched. Germline lookup yields CDR1 MNHEY and CDR2 SVGAGI. The CDR3 consists of 15 residues. CDR3 amino acids: CASSYSARGPYEQYF. The CDR3 coding sequence is TGTGCCAGCAGTTACTCTGCCAGGGGGCCCTACGAGCAGTACTTC.

This clone was picked up one time. The chain recombines TRBV4-1 with TRBJ1-2; 9 bases align to TRBD1. The CDR3 is 16 amino acids. With 4 bases clipped from V and 5 bases from J, the junction kept 11 bases outside the gene matches. The germline gives CDR1 MGHRA, CDR2 YSYEKL. CDR3 region: CASSLNTGQGYYGYTF. For the CDR3, the DNA is TGCGCCAGCAGCCTCAATACCGGACAGGGGTATTATGGCTACACCTTC.

The gene calls are TRBV7-8 and TRBJ2-7, with no clear D. V dropped 4 bases and J dropped 0 bases, with 7 bases sitting between them. The CDR3 runs to 13 residues. In germline, CDR1 is SGHVS, CDR2 FQNEAQ. CDR3 nucleotide sequence: TGTGCCAGCAGCTCCTATCCCTCCTACGAGCAGTACTTC. Translated, it gives CASSSYPSYEQYF.

The CDR3 DNA follows: TGCGCCAGCAGCTCGTCGCCGGTCGGGCAGCCCCAGCATTTT. Translation: CASSSSPVGQPQHF. V usage is TRBV5-1 and J usage is TRBJ1-5; D is unresolved. CDR3 length equals 14 residues. Germline V gene sequence: CDR1 SGHRS, CDR2 YFSETQ. Trimming removed 3 bases at V and 7 bases at J, with 14 bases between.

The chain joins TRBV14 to TRBJ1-3; 7 bases agree with TRBD1. CDR1 and CDR2 from the germline V gene are SGHDN and FVKESK. The CDR3 covers 14 residues. V was clipped by 5 bases and J by 4 bases; unmatched bases: 5. The DNA of the CDR3 is TGTGCCAGCAGCTCGACAGGGTCCGGAAACACCATATATTTT. Its protein is CASSSTGSGNTIYF.

This clone was seen only a few times. The chain couples TRBV5-4 to TRBJ1-6; D uncertain. V shed 5 bases and J shed 4 bases, with 7 bases lying between them. The CDR3 loop spans 13 amino acids. CDR1 SGHNT and CDR2 YYREEE come from the germline V gene (reference sequence). Written as DNA, the CDR3 is TGTGCCAGCAGACAAGAATATAATTCACCCCTCCACTTT. This gives the protein CASRQEYNSPLHF.

V usage is TRBV5-1 and J usage is TRBJ1-4; 8 nucleotides line up with TRBD1. The J segment lost 4 bases and the V segment lost 0 bases, leaving 5 bases of the junction unmatched. CDR1 is SGHRS and CDR2 is YFSETQ in the germline V gene. This CDR3 has 16 amino acids. The CDR3 region is CASSLASGGVNEKLFF. The CDR3 nucleotides are TGCGCCAGCAGCTTGGCCTCAGGGGGCGTTAATGAAAAACTGTTTTTT.

This clone was found a few times. This chain joins TRBV5-1 and TRBJ2-7; 8 bases align to TRBD2. The V gene end was trimmed by 1 base and the J gene end by 7 bases; junction bases not matched to a gene: 10. This CDR3 region has 15 residues. Germline CDR1 reads SGHRS; CDR2 reads YFSETQ. The chain's CDR3 is CASSLKQGREAEQYF. CDR3 sequence (DNA): TGCGCCAGCAGCTTGAAGCAGGGGCGGGAGGCTGAGCAGTACTTC.

The V gene is TRBV6-5, the J gene TRBJ1-6; weak D call: TRBD1 (5 bases). The germline gives CDR1 MNHEY, CDR2 SVGAGI. V was shortened by 7 bases and J by 9 bases, with 10 bases between the two germline ends. CDR3 size: 12 residues. The CDR3 bases are TGTGCCAGCAACAGGATATCTTCACCCCTCCACTTT. Protein: CASNRISSPLHF.

The chain recombines TRBV5-1 with TRBJ2-5; 12 positions match TRBD2. This CDR3 is 17 amino acids long. Trimming took 0 bases from V and 2 from J; bases not matched to a gene: 5. Germline V gene lookup returns CDR1 SGHRS and CDR2 YFSETQ. Written as DNA, the CDR3 is TGCGCCAGCAGCTTGGTTCTCCTAGCGGGGGGGCAAGAGACCCAGTACTTC. Translated, it gives CASSLVLLAGGQETQYF.

The gene calls are TRBV9 and TRBJ2-6; 10 bases are shared with TRBD1. Germline V gene lookup returns CDR1 SGDLS and CDR2 YYNGEE. The CDR3 covers 18 residues. The J segment lost 1 base and the V segment lost 2 bases, leaving 6 bases of the junction unmatched. The CDR3 protein is CASSVRQGAYSGANVLTF. The CDR3 nucleotides read TGTGCCAGCAGCGTGAGACAGGGGGCTTATTCTGGGGCCAACGTCCTGACTTTC.

The genes are TRBV19 and TRBJ1-1; D unclear. This CDR3 is built from 14 residues. Germline loops: CDR1 LNHDA, CDR2 SQIVND (reference sequence). V was clipped by 7 bases and J by 0 bases, with 12 bases between them. CDR3 region: CASNPTPLNTEAFF. The DNA for the CDR3 is TGTGCCAGTAATCCGACACCTCTGAACACTGAAGCTTTCTTT.

The CDR3 spells CASSQPKGGRADTQYF. CDR3 coding DNA: TGTGCCAGCAGCCAACCCAAGGGGGGGCGCGCAGATACGCAGTATTTT. J is TRBJ2-3 and V is TRBV3-1 (or the pseudogene TRBV3-2), with D possibly TRBD2 on 7 matching bases. Trimming stripped 2 bases from V and 4 bases from J, with 16 bases between. The CDR3 covers 16 residues. CDR1 and CDR2 from the germline V gene are LGHDT and YNNKEL (reference sequence).

The chain recombines TRBV19 with TRBJ2-1, with D maybe TRBD2 (6 bases). Trimming removed 0 bases from V and 4 bases from J, with 13 bases in between. Germline V gives CDR1 LNHDA, CDR2 SQIVND (reference sequence). The CDR3 totals 16 residues. This chain's CDR3 is CASSIEGGTPYNEQFF. The DNA for the CDR3 is TGTGCCAGTAGTATAGAAGGCGGGACCCCATACAATGAGCAGTTCTTC.

This chain joins TRBV19 and TRBJ1-1; 7 bases line up with TRBD1. The CDR3 length is 16 residues. After removal of 1 base from V and 6 bases from J, the junction contained 11 bases not matched to a gene. Germline CDR1 reads LNHDA; CDR2 reads SQIVND (reference sequence). CDR3 in DNA: TGTGCCAGTAGTATAGCCAGCGACAGGGTCAACCCTGAAGCTTTCTTT. Its translation is CASSIASDRVNPEAFF.

The V and J genes are TRBV7-2 and TRBJ1-2; possibly TRBD1 for D (6 bases). The germline V gene has CDR1 SGHTA and CDR2 FQGNSA. Trimming took off 3 bases at V and 4 bases at J, with 12 bases between the two ends. This CDR3 contains 14 residues. CDR3 sequence: CASSFGAGAYGYTF. The CDR3 DNA follows: TGTGCCAGCAGCTTTGGAGCAGGGGCCTATGGCTACACCTTC.

The rearrangement links TRBV25-1 to TRBJ2-3; 11 bases agree with TRBD2. V was clipped by 4 bases and J by 0 bases; unmatched bases: 6. The germline gives CDR1 MGHDK, CDR2 SYGVNS. There are 17 residues in the CDR3. The CDR3 coding sequence is TGTGCCAGCAGTGTAACTAGCGGGGGACCTAGCACAGATACGCAGTATTTT. This codes for CASSVTSGGPSTDTQYF.

The chain joins TRBV5-1 to TRBJ1-5; TRBD1 agrees at 7 bases. V gave up 4 bases and J gave up 7 bases; unmatched junction bases: 8. The CDR3 runs to 14 residues. Per the germline V gene, CDR1 is SGHRS and CDR2 is YFSETQ. The CDR3 reads CASSPGQAGQPQHF. The CDR3 DNA sequence: TGCGCCAGCAGCCCCGGACAGGCCGGACAGCCCCAGCATTTT.

The CDR3 DNA sequence: TGCACCAGCAGCCCTGCTGAAGCTTTCTTT. Amino acid sequence: CTSSPAEAFF. This chain links TRBV1 with TRBJ1-1. TRBV1 is reported as a pseudogene. CDR3 length: 10 residues.

The chain is built from TRBV30 and TRBJ2-1; 7 nucleotides line up with TRBD2. The length of the CDR3 is 16 residues. CDR1 GTSNPN and CDR2 SVGIG come from the germline V gene (reference sequence). Losses at the gene ends were 3 bases for V and 3 bases for J; bases not matched to a gene: 11. CDR3 DNA: TGTGCCTGGAGGGGGGAGGGAGGAGGTGACTACAATGAGCAGTTCTTC. This translates into CAWRGEGGGDYNEQFF.